These 13 T cell receptor beta chains were all obtained from the same sample, sequenced in a study of T-cell memory formation after mild COVID-19. TCRdb re-analysed the 5' RACE reads in MiXCR, keeping a single row per CDR3 protein. Of about 560,000 distinct CDR3 sequences listed, less than 25% are singletons. The sequenced sample consisted of PBMCs or a T cell subset sorted from them (not recorded which). Receptors were obtained from an adult woman who had mild COVID-19 (a few samples of this study predate the infection). Cell type and time point are not known.

The chain couples TRBV5-1 to TRBJ2-2; D remains unclear. This CDR3 region has 13 residues. Trimming left V 5 bases short and J 3 bases short, with 8 bases between. Looked up from germline, CDR1 is SGHRS and CDR2 is YFSETQ. CDR3 bases: TGCGCCAGCAGGTCGTTCGACACCGGGGAGCTGTTTTTT. It is translated as CASRSFDTGELFF.

V and J are TRBV20-1 and TRBJ2-1, with D possibly being TRBD2 (6 bases). The V end was cut by 3 bases, the J end by 8 bases, with 20 bases between. Germline CDR1 is DFQATT and CDR2 is SNEGSKA (reference sequence). CDR3 length: 15 residues. The CDR3 DNA is TGCAGTGCTAGCGGGGGACGGTGGCGAGGCGATGAGCAGTTCTTC. This sequence encodes CSASGGRWRGDEQFF.

The sample holds a few counts of this clonotype. V is TRBV3-1 and J is TRBJ2-1, with D maybe TRBD1 (6 bases). There are 12 residues in the CDR3. V was pared by 1 base and J by 10 bases, with 8 bases between. CDR1 LGHDT and CDR2 YNNKEL come from the germline V gene (reference sequence). DNA of the CDR3: TGTGCCAGCAGCCAAGTTGACAGGGAGCAGTTCTTC. It specifies CASSQVDREQFF.

This clonotype came up a few times. This chain connects TRBV15 to TRBJ2-1; 11 bases are a match to TRBD2. Trimming cost V 4 bases and J 2 bases; bases outside gene matches: 4. The CDR3 has 16 amino acids. CDR1 is LNHNV and CDR2 is YYDKDF in the germline V gene (reference sequence). CDR3 protein: CATSNTLAGAYNEQFF. CDR3 in DNA: TGTGCCACCAGCAACACACTAGCGGGAGCCTACAATGAGCAGTTCTTC.

This clonotype was observed a few times. The CDR3: CASRPQPGLADNEQFF. CDR3 nucleotide sequence: TGTGCCAGCAGGCCACAACCGGGACTAGCGGACAATGAGCAGTTCTTC. The chain couples TRBV7-9 to TRBJ2-1; 11 bases map to TRBD2. The V gene's germline CDR1 is SEHNR and CDR2 FQNEAQ (reference sequence). Germline trimming cut 6 bases from V and 5 bases from J; bases unmatched to any gene: 9. The CDR3 consists of 16 residues.

The rearrangement links TRBV5-1 to TRBJ1-1, with TRBD1 as a possible D gene (6 bases). Looked up from germline, CDR1 is SGHRS and CDR2 is YFSETQ. V dropped 4 bases and J dropped 5 bases, with 15 bases sitting between them. This CDR3 has 14 amino acids. The CDR3 is CASSRSRGATEAFF. The CDR3 DNA sequence: TGCGCCAGCAGCCGGTCGAGGGGGGCAACTGAAGCTTTCTTT.

The chain links TRBV18 to TRBJ1-2, with 9 positions matching TRBD1. The CDR3 spans 16 residues. The germline V gene has CDR1 KGHSH and CDR2 LQKENI. Germline trimming cut 2 bases from V and 7 bases from J; bases unmatched to any gene: 11. Here the CDR3 reads CASSPRAPTGGSGYTF. The DNA for the CDR3 is TGTGCCAGCTCACCAAGGGCCCCGACAGGGGGGAGTGGCTACACCTTC.

The rearrangement links TRBV12-3 or TRBV12-4 to TRBJ1-5; a possible D gene is TRBD1 (5 bases). The CDR3 spans 15 residues. V lost 4 bases and J lost 2, with 12 bases in between. CDR3: CASSWAGLGNQPQHF. CDR3 sequence (DNA): TGTGCCAGCAGTTGGGCAGGGTTGGGCAATCAGCCCCAGCATTTT.

This clonotype was seen a handful of times. The chain couples TRBV7-8 to TRBJ1-2; TRBD1 aligns across 8 bases. This CDR3 is 19 amino acids long. V was pared by 8 bases and J by 6 bases, with 26 bases of the junction left unmatched. The germline V gene encodes CDR1 SGHVS and CDR2 FQNEAQ. CDR3 DNA sequence: TGTGCCAGCTCTCCCCCTGGGGCCCGGGACAGGTCCTATGGGGATGGCTACACCTTC. Protein product: CASSPPGARDRSYGDGYTF.

The CDR3 is CAISEGGSYNEQFF. Here the CDR3 DNA reads TGTGCCATCAGTGAGGGGGGGTCCTACAATGAGCAGTTCTTC. The genes are TRBV10-3 and TRBJ2-1, with a possible D match to TRBD2 (6 bases). The CDR3 has 14 amino acids. V was pared by 2 bases and J by 1 base, with 6 bases between. Germline V gives CDR1 ENHRY, CDR2 SYGVKD.

The chain uses TRBV2 and TRBJ1-3; D is undetermined. The germline gives CDR1 SNHLY, CDR2 FYNNEI. Trimming pared 9 bases from V and 4 bases from J, leaving 7 bases between. This CDR3 spans 11 amino acids. The CDR3 is CARKQGNTIYF. CDR3 DNA: TGTGCCAGGAAACAAGGAAACACCATATATTTT. The whole variable domain, filled in from reference TRBV2 and TRBJ1-3, reads EPEVTQTPSHQVTQMGQEVILRCVPISNHLYFYWYRQILGQKVEFLVSFYNNEISEKSEIFDDQFSVERPDGSNFTLKIRSTKLEDSAMYFCARKQGNTIYFGEGSWLTVV.

This clonotype was observed a handful of times. The chain links TRBV6-5 to TRBJ1-2, with unresolved D. This CDR3 comprises 12 residues. Germline CDR1 and CDR2: MNHEY and SVGAGI. V lost 6 bases, J lost 6 bases, and 11 bases lay in between. Here the CDR3 DNA reads TGTGCCAGCAGCCACGGCCCCGATGGCTACACCTTC. Protein product: CASSHGPDGYTF.

This clonotype was seen a handful of times. The CDR3 sequence: CASISVNTEAFF. The CDR3 DNA reads TGTGCCAGCATCTCAGTGAACACTGAAGCTTTCTTT. The genes are TRBV12-3 or TRBV12-4 and TRBJ1-1; no definite D call. V lost 7 bases and J lost 0, with 6 bases in between. The CDR3 extends over 12 amino acids.